This is a list of T cell receptor beta chains from one sample in a study of T cell responses to AZD1222 COVID-19 vaccine. TCRdb's copy holds only in-frame clones and misses some; the assay was immunoSEQ multiplex PCR. This table holds some 94,000 clones, roughly 87% found once. The specimen was peripheral blood, collected on day 0 of AZD1222 vaccination. The receptor source for this set is an adult in good health. Both conserved end residues are part of each CDR3. D genes are given only for firm matches. Clone sizes are given selectively: once, few, many, or a class where the clone is expanded.

V: TRBV28; size: .; D: TRBD1; J: TRBJ2-6; DNA: TGTGCCAGCAGGCCGACAGGGACTGGGGCCAACGTCCTGACTTTC; CDR3: CASRPTGTGANVLTF
V: TRBV15; size: .; D: .; J: TRBJ1-1; DNA: TGTGCCACCAGCGCCCGGGGGGGGTCTGAAGCTTTCTTT; CDR3: CATSARGGSEAFF
V: TRBV2; size: .; D: .; J: TRBJ1-5; DNA: TGTGCCAGCAGTGTACAGGGTGAGGGGATGGGGCCCCAGCATTTT; CDR3: CASSVQGEGMGPQHF
V: TRBV5-6; size: once; D: .; J: TRBJ1-2; DNA: TGTGCCAGCAGCTTGGTTTCAGGGCGTTATGGCTACACCTTC; CDR3: CASSLVSGRYGYTF
V: TRBV13; size: .; D: TRBD2; J: TRBJ2-5; DNA: TGTGCCAGCAGCTTAGGGGTCGGGACTACTGGCCAAGAGACCCAGTACTTC; CDR3: CASSLGVGTTGQETQYF
V: TRBV7-9; size: .; D: .; J: TRBJ2-7; DNA: TGTGCCAGCAGCTTAGAGGGGGGCAGGACCTACGAGCAGTACTTC; CDR3: CASSLEGGRTYEQYF
V: TRBV12-3/TRBV12-4; size: few; D: .; J: TRBJ2-7; DNA: TGTGCCAGCAGTTTATCTGCAGGGACCGAGCAGTACTTC; CDR3: CASSLSAGTEQYF
V: TRBV2; size: .; D: TRBD1; J: TRBJ2-2; DNA: TGTGCCAGCGGGGGACAGGGCTTTCCCACCGGGGAGCTGTTTTTT; CDR3: CASGGQGFPTGELFF
V: TRBV5-1; size: .; D: TRBD1; J: TRBJ1-3; DNA: TGCGCCAGCAGCTCAGGGGGTGGAAACACCATATATTTT; CDR3: CASSSGGGNTIYF
V: TRBV21-1; size: .; D: .; J: TRBJ1-2; DNA: TGTGCCAGCATTAGGGGGTCAGGCCCAAACTATGGCTACACCTTC; CDR3: CASIRGSGPNYGYTF
V: TRBV2; size: .; D: TRBD1; J: TRBJ1-1; DNA: TGTGCCAGCAGTACAGGGGGTCTTAACACTGAAGCTTTCTTT; CDR3: CASSTGGLNTEAFF
V: TRBV7-2; size: .; D: .; J: TRBJ2-3; DNA: TGTGCCAGCAGCTTCAGACCGCCCCAAAACACAGATACGCAGTATTTT; CDR3: CASSFRPPQNTDTQYF
V: TRBV4-1; size: .; D: .; J: TRBJ1-3; DNA: TGCGCCAGCAGCCAAGACAGGAAAGGAAACACCATATATTTT; CDR3: CASSQDRKGNTIYF
V: TRBV5-4; size: .; D: .; J: TRBJ2-3; DNA: TGTGCCAGCAGCCCCGATACTAATACGCAGTATTTT; CDR3: CASSPDTNTQYF
V: TRBV6-5; size: once; D: TRBD1; J: TRBJ1-2; DNA: TGTGCCAGCAGTTACGCTACAGGGGGCGGTGGCTACACCTTC; CDR3: CASSYATGGGGYTF
V: TRBV6-5; size: .; D: .; J: TRBJ1-4; DNA: TGTGCCAGCAGCTACTCCATCGCCAGTGTGAATGAAAAACTGTTTTTT; CDR3: CASSYSIASVNEKLFF
V: TRBV5-4; size: .; D: TRBD1; J: TRBJ1-6; DNA: TGTGCCAGCAGCCGGGACAGGGGTAATTCACCCCTCCACTTT; CDR3: CASSRDRGNSPLHF
V: TRBV30; size: .; D: .; J: TRBJ2-5; DNA: TGTGCCTGGAGAGGGGTAGAGACCCAGTACTTC; CDR3: CAWRGVETQYF